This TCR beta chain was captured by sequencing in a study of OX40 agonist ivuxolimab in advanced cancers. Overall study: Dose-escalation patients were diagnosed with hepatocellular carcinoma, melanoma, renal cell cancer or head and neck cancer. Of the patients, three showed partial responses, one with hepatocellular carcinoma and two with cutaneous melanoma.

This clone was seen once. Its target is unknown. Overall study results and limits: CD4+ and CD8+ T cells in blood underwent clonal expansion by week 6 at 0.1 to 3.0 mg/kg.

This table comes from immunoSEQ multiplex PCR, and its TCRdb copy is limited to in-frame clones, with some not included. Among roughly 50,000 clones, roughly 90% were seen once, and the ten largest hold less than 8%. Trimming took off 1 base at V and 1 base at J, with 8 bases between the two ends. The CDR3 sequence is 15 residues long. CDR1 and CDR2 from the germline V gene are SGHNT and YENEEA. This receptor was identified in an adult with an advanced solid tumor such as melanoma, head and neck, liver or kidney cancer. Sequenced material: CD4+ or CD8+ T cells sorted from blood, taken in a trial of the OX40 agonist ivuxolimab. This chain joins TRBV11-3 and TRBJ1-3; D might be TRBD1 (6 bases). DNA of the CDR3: TGTGCCAGCAGCTTAGGGGGGGCGTCTGGAAACACCATATATTTT. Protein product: CASSLGGASGNTIYF.